These 2 T cell receptor beta chains were all obtained from the same sample, sequenced in a study of beta chain features in type 1 diabetes. TCRB transcripts that were expressed got sequenced, as all of the isolated RNA had been reverse transcribed. Measured with immunoSEQ multiplex PCR; TCRdb has only the in-frame clones, and not every one. Of about 250,000 clones in the sample, 13% to 15% are singletons; the top ten hold 0.025% to 0.03%. Specimen: naive CD4+ T cells from blood. These TCRs come from a woman aged 40-49 years in good health.

In its sample, this clone was seen a few times. The chain is built from TRBV15 and TRBJ1-2, with D maybe TRBD1 (6 bases). This CDR3 has 13 amino acids. Germline CDR1 reads LNHNV; CDR2 reads YYDKDF (reference sequence). The V and J ends lost 5 bases and 3 bases respectively, with 10 bases between them. This chain's CDR3 is CATSRDTYYGYTF. The CDR3, as DNA: TGTGCCACCAGCCGGGACACCTACTATGGCTACACCTTC.

This clone turned up a few times. This sequence joins TRBV5-4 and TRBJ2-1; 8 bases are a match to TRBD2. The V segment lost 4 bases and the J segment 0 bases; nucleotides outside the gene matches: 9. Germline V gene sequence: CDR1 SGHNT, CDR2 YYREEE (reference sequence). This CDR3 has 17 residues. In DNA form, the CDR3 reads TGTGCCAGCAGCGTAACTAGCGGCGCTAGCTCCTACAATGAGCAGTTCTTC. It codes for CASSVTSGASSYNEQFF.